The T cell receptor (beta chain) described here comes from a study of T cell responses to AZD1222 COVID-19 vaccine. General study results and limits: Clonal diversity was possibly underestimated, and white British individuals and females predominated among donors. CD4 TCRs linked to vaccination spanned spike, dominating at 160-218 and 743-854.

Assay: immunoSEQ multiplex PCR; the TCRdb copy retains only in-frame clones and omits some. The sample lists more than 80,000 clones; around 88% were seen once. Germline-derived CDR1 and CDR2 are MNHNY and SVGAGI (reference sequence). V lost 6 bases to trimming and J lost 1 base, with 9 bases between them. The CDR3 consists of 13 residues. In the case of this clone: Its cognate antigen is unknown.

The chain employs TRBV6-6 and TRBJ1-1; unclear D gene. This receptor was obtained from an adult in good health. Sequenced material: peripheral blood, taken on day 0 of MenACWY control vaccination. The CDR3 reads CASSPDPNTEAFF. The CDR3 region has the DNA TGTGCCAGCAGCCCTGACCCGAACACTGAAGCTTTCTTT.